This T cell receptor beta chain was profiled in a study of response to subunit inactivated influenza vaccine. Overall study findings and caveats: There was a suggestion from the authors that each seasonal influenza vaccination recruits few new T cells.

Concerning this clonotype: Its antigen is not identified.

In TCRdb, the RT-PCR reads were re-called with MiXCR into one record per CDR3 protein. The table records about 540,000 distinct CDR3 sequences, under 25% of them present only once. The V gene's germline CDR1 is SGHRS and CDR2 YFSETQ. CDR3 length: 16 amino acids. With 4 bases clipped from V and 7 bases from J, the junction kept 10 bases outside the gene matches. The data were also submitted as part of a second study, on T cells expressing NK-cell markers. As reported in that work: TCR beta cDNA was made by 5'RACE template switching with UMIs. Repertoires of TCR beta were obtained from T cells sorted as CD3+CD56+NKG2C+, CD3+CD56+NKG2C- and CD3+CD56-NKG2C+. The dominant NKG2C+ clonotypes represented roughly 1.0-7.5% of CD8+ T cells in six donors. The CD3+CD56-NKG2C+ fraction of a few donors was likewise dominated by these clonotypes.

This TCR was sampled from a man aged 50 or older who received an inactivated influenza vaccine. This specimen consisted of CD4+ T cells sorted from PBMCs, obtained about 12 days after vaccination. This rearrangement joins TRBV5-1 to TRBJ2-1, with 11 positions matching TRBD2. CDR3 nucleotide sequence: TGCGCCAGCAGCCTTTTAGCGGGAGGGCCGTTAAATGAGCAGTTCTTC. Its translation is CASSLLAGGPLNEQFF.